Listed below are T cell receptor beta chains from one sample, sequenced in a study of blood T cell repertoires in COVID-19. Profiling relied on immunoSEQ multiplex PCR, and the TCRdb table lists in-frame clones only, not all of them. Counted here are 65,000 to 70,000 clones, 82% occurring once; the ten biggest clones make up roughly 16%. The sequenced sample consisted of peripheral blood. The receptors come from a man aged 80 or over with active COVID-19. Each CDR3 is given with its conserved first and last residue. The D gene is left open where the match is weak. The size field is filled for only some rows; it gives once, few, many or a size class.

>TRBV5-5|14|-|-|TRBJ1-1
TGTGCCAGCATCCCCGTAGGGGGGAACACTGAAGCTTTCTTT
CASIPVGGNTEAFF
>TRBV27|13|-|-|TRBJ2-6
TGTGCCAGCACTGTGTCCGGGGCCAACGTCCTGACTTTC
CASTVSGANVLTF
>TRBV18|16|-|-|TRBJ2-4
TGTGCCAGCTCACCGGGGGCGGGCCTTTCCAAAAACATTCAGTACTTC
CASSPGAGLSKNIQYF
>TRBV7-2|16|TRBD2|-|TRBJ2-3
TGTGCCAGCAGCTTGGGGACTAGCGGGAGGAAAGATACGCAGTATTTT
CASSLGTSGRKDTQYF
>TRBV10-3|19|TRBD1|once|TRBJ2-1
TGTGCCATCACCAAGGGGGCCCTAATCCAAACAAGCTCCTACAATGAGCAGTTCTTC
CAITKGALIQTSSYNEQFF
>TRBV7-9|19|TRBD2|few|TRBJ2-5
TGTGCCAGCAGCTTAGGAACCACCTTAGCGGGAGTCCCCGAAGAGACCCAGTACTTC
CASSLGTTLAGVPEETQYF
>TRBV6-2/TRBV6-3|12|TRBD1|-|TRBJ1-1
TGTGCCAGCAGCCTACAGGGGACCGAAGCTTTCTTT
CASSLQGTEAFF
>TRBV5-1|18|TRBD2|-|TRBJ2-7
TGCGCCAGCAGCTTAGGCCCAGGGACTAGCGGGATGTCCTACGAGCAGTACTTC
CASSLGPGTSGMSYEQYF
>TRBV7-9|14|TRBD1|few|TRBJ2-3
TGTGCCAGCAGCTCACGACAGGGACAAGATACGCAGTATTTT
CASSSRQGQDTQYF
>TRBV9|15|-|-|TRBJ1-4
TGTGCCAGCAGCGCCCGAGGGACTTCGAATGAAAAACTGTTTTTT
CASSARGTSNEKLFF
>TRBV7-2|15|-|-|TRBJ1-5
TGTGCCAGCACGGTAGAAAGGACAGACAATCAGCCCCAGCATTTT
CASTVERTDNQPQHF
>TRBV4-1|17|TRBD2|once|TRBJ2-5
TGCGCCAGCAGCCAAGTTTCTAGCGGGGGGGCGAGGGAGACCCAGTACTTC
CASSQVSSGGARETQYF
>TRBV25-1|16|-|few|TRBJ1-6
TGTGCCAGCAGTCCTCGCTCGAGCTCCTATAATTCACCCCTCCACTTT
CASSPRSSSYNSPLHF
>TRBV5-1|15|TRBD1|once|TRBJ1-6
TGCGCCAGCAGCTGGGGACAGACGTATAATTCACCCCTCCACTTT
CASSWGQTYNSPLHF
>TRBV7-6|15|TRBD1|-|TRBJ2-7
TGTGCCAGCAGCCCCACGACAGGGGGCGGATACGAGCAGTACTTC
CASSPTTGGGYEQYF
>TRBV7-2|14|-|few|TRBJ1-6
TGTGCCAGCAGCTTGGGGAGCTATAATTCACCCCTCCACTTT
CASSLGSYNSPLHF
>TRBV7-2|14|-|-|TRBJ1-1
TGTGCCAGCAGCTTAGTTGGTAGAGGCACTGAAGCTTTCTTT
CASSLVGRGTEAFF
>TRBV7-9|14|TRBD2|-|TRBJ2-7
TGTGCCAGCAGCTTTAGCGGGGCATCCTACGAGCAGTACTTC
CASSFSGASYEQYF
>TRBV25-1|16|TRBD2|-|TRBJ2-1
TGTGCCAGCACCGACAGGCGGGGGGCGTTCTACAATGAGCAGTTCTTC
CASTDRRGAFYNEQFF
>TRBV9|14|-|-|TRBJ2-4
TGTGCCAGCAGCGTGGGACAAGAAAGGAACATTCAGTACTTC
CASSVGQERNIQYF
>TRBV4-2|15|-|-|TRBJ2-1
TGTGCCAGCAGCCAAGGGGCCGACTCCTACAATGAGCAGTTCTTC
CASSQGADSYNEQFF
>TRBV6-5|15|TRBD1|-|TRBJ1-3
TGTGCCAGCAGTAACAGGGGAAGCTCTGGAAACACCATATATTTT
CASSNRGSSGNTIYF
>TRBV6-5|13|TRBD1|few|TRBJ1-1
TGTGCCAGCAGTCCCACCGGGACAGGGTATGCTTTCTTT
CASSPTGTGYAFF